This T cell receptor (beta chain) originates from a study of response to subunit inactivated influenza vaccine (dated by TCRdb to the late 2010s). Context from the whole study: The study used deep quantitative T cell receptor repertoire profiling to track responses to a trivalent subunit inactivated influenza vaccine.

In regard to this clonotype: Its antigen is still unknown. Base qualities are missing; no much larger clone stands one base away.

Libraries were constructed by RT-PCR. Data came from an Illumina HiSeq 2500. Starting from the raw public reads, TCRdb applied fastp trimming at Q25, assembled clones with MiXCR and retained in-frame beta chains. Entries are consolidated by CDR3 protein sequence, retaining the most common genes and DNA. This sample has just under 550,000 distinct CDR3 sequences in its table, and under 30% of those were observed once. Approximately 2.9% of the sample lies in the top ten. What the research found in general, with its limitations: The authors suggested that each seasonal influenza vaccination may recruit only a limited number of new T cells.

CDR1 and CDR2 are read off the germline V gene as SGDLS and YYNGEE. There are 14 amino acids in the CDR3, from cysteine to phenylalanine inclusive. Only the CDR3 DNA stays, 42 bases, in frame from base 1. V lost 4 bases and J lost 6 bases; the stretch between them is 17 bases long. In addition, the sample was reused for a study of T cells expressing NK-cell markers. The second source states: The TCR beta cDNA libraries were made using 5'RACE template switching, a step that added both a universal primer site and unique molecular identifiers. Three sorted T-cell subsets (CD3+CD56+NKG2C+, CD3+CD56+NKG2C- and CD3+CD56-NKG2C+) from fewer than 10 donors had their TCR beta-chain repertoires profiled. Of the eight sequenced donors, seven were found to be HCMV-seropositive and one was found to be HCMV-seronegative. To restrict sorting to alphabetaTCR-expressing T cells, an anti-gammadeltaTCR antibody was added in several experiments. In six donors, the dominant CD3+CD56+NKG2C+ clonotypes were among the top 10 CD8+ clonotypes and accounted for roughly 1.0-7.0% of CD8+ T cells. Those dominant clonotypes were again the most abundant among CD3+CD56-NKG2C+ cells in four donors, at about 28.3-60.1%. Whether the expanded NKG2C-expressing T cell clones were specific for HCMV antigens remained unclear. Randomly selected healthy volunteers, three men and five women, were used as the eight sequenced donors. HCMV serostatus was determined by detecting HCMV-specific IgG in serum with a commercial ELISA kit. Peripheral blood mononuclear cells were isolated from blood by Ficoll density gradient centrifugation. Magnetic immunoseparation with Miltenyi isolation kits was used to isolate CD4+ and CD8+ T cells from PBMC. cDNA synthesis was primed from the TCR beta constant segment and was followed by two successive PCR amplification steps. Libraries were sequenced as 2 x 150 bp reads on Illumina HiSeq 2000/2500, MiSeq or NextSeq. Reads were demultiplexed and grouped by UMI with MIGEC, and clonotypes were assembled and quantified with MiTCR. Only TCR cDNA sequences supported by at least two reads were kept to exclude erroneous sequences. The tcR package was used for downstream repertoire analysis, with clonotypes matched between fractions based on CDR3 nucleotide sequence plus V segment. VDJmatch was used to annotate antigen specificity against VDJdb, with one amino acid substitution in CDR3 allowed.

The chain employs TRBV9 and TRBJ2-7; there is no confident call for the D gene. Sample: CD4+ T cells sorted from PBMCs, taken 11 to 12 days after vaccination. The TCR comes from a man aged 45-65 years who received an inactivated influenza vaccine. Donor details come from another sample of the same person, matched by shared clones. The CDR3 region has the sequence CASSRQVQGREQYF. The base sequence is TGTGCCAGCAGCAGACAAGTTCAAGGTCGCGAGCAGTACTTC.